The clone carrying this T cell receptor beta chain was seen a handful of times. The CDR3 is 15 amino acids. Germline V gene data show CDR1 as LGHNA and CDR2 as YSLEER. Trimming cost V 0 bases and J 4 bases, with 10 bases left between them. TCRdb's copy holds only in-frame clones and misses some; the assay was immunoSEQ multiplex PCR. The table has 40,000 to 60,000 clones, 75% to 90% seen once. This entry comes from a study of OX40 agonist ivuxolimab in advanced cancers. The genes are TRBV4-3 and TRBJ1-5; possibly TRBD1 for D (6 bases). Sample: CD4+ or CD8+ T cells sorted from blood, taken in a trial of the OX40 agonist ivuxolimab. The receptor comes from an adult with an advanced solid tumor such as melanoma, head and neck, liver or kidney cancer. This chain's CDR3 is CASSQDRTANQPQHF. As DNA, the CDR3 is TGCGCCAGCAGCCAAGATAGGACAGCTAATCAGCCCCAGCATTTT.